This T cell receptor beta chain was observed in a study of cytomegalovirus exposure and HLA in healthy donors. TCRdb's table, derived via immunoSEQ multiplex PCR, lists solely in-frame clones and lacks some. The data contain 200,000 to 300,000 clones, more than 75% of them singletons. CDR1 and CDR2 (germline): LNHDA, SQIVND (reference sequence). The CDR3 runs to 14 residues. J gave up 8 bases and V 1 base, and 7 bases lay outside the gene matches. The rearrangement joins TRBV19 to TRBJ1-2; 7 bases match TRBD1. The sequenced sample was PBMCs. The sequence was collected from a woman aged 25 to 39 in good health and CMV-seropositive. Written as DNA, the CDR3 is TGTGCCAGTAGTATAGGTGGGACAGTAGGAGGCTACACCTTC. Protein sequence: CASSIGGTVGGYTF.